This T cell receptor (beta chain) was sequenced during a study of blood T cell repertoires in COVID-19. Study-wide context: The origin of the acute and convalescent COVID-19 samples was the United States, Italy and Spain. In each case, the material was cDNA or gDNA derived from T cells, B-cell-depleted T cells, or PBMCs.

The CDR3 runs 14 residues. J lost 8 bases, V lost 4 bases, and 6 bases had no gene match. Germline assignment: CDR1 WNHNN and CDR2 SYGVQD (reference sequence). Sequencing used immunoSEQ multiplex PCR; TCRdb keeps in-frame clones, though not all of them. In the table there are 400,000 to 550,000 clones, 87% of which are singletons. Participants spanned ages roughly 18 to 90 years and resided in roughly 22 US areas. Donors were grouped by their self-reported clinical history. What was sequenced was PBMCs or T cells enriched from blood (not recorded which). The rearrangement links TRBV10-1 to TRBJ2-2, with 8 bases fitting TRBD2. The receptor was derived from a woman aged 18 to 35 with acute COVID-19. The CDR3 here is CASSGGTRIGELFF. CDR3 nucleotides: TGCGCCAGCAGTGGAGGGACTAGAATTGGGGAGCTGTTTTTT.